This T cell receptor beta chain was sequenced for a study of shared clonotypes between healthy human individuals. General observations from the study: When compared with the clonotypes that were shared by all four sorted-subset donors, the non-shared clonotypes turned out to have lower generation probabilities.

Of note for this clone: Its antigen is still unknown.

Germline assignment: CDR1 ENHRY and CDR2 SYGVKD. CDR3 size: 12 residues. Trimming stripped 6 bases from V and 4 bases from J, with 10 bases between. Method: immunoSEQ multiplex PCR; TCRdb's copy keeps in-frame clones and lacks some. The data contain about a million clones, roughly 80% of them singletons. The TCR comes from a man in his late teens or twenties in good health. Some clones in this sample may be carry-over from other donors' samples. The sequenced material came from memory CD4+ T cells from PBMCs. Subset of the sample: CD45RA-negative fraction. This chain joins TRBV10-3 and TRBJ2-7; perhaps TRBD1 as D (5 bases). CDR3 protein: CAISREGYEQYF. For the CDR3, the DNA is TGTGCCATCAGCAGGGAAGGTTACGAGCAGTACTTC.